This record looks at one T cell receptor (beta chain) sequence and its context. The data are from a study of blood T cell repertoires in COVID-19. Turning to the study itself: Samples of COVID-19 (acute and convalescent) were obtained from the United States, Italy and Spain.

Assay: immunoSEQ multiplex PCR; the TCRdb copy retains only in-frame clones and omits some. The sample lists 140,000 to 150,000 clones, over 75% occurring once. CDR1 and CDR2 from the germline V gene are LNHDA and SQIVND (reference sequence). The CDR3 sequence is 13 residues long. The V gene lost 7 bases and the J gene lost 2 bases, with 8 bases spanning the gap. Sequencing was carried out using peripheral blood. The chain has TRBV19 and TRBJ2-2; perhaps TRBD1 as D (5 bases). The clonotype comes from a man aged 70-80 years with acute or convalescent COVID-19. The CDR3 DNA reads TGTGCCAGTACGGACATCAACACCGGGGAGCTGTTTTTT. Protein product: CASTDINTGELFF.